This T cell receptor (beta chain) was found in a study of shared clonotypes between healthy human individuals. Study-wide results and caveats: Generally, naive subsets (rather than memory subsets) showed larger estimated richness.

Notes on this clone: The antigen remains undetermined.

Sequencing was performed with immunoSEQ multiplex PCR; in TCRdb, only in-frame clones are kept and a portion is missing. The table includes 2 million to 3 million clones, roughly 93% detected once. Each donor was a Caucasian adult residing in Nashville, Tennessee. CDR1 SGHTA and CDR2 FQGTGA come from the germline V gene. This CDR3 has 16 residues. Trimming pared 5 bases from V and 1 base from J, leaving 14 bases between. This sequence originates from a man aged 18 to 30 in good health. Some clones in this sample may be carry-over from other donors' samples. Sequenced input: naive CD4+ T cells from PBMCs. Subset: CD45RA+ positively selected. The chain links TRBV7-3 to TRBJ2-2; a possible D gene is TRBD1 (6 bases). The CDR3 DNA sequence: TGTGCCAGCAGCCCACAGGGACCGCTGAACACCGGGGAGCTGTTTTTT. This gives the protein CASSPQGPLNTGELFF.